The 16 T cell receptor beta chains below all came from one sample that was sequenced in a study of early T cells in non-severe SARS-CoV-2 infection (dated by TCRdb to the early 2020s). The library relied on 5' RACE. Sequencer: NextSeq 500. The public reads were reanalyzed by TCRdb: fastp trimming at Q25, MiXCR alignment, in-frame beta chains only. Merged by CDR3 protein, the rows form single entries marked with the most common genes and DNA. The sample table shows 65,000 to 95,000 distinct CDR3 sequences, and around 8.7% are seen once. 4.8% of the sample rests with the top ten. Material: whole blood. These TCRs come from an adult who was a healthcare worker with PCR-confirmed SARS-CoV-2 infection or an uninfected control (not recorded which).

The rearrangement uses TRBV7-9 and TRBJ1-2; D is unresolved. The V end lost 0 bases, the J end lost 4 bases, and 9 bases lay between the germline ends. The CDR3 has 14 residues. The germline V gene has CDR1 SEHNR and CDR2 FQNEAQ (reference sequence). The CDR3 sequence: CASSLAEYGYGYTF. The CDR3 region has the DNA TGTGCCAGCAGCTTAGCCGAGTACGGCTATGGCTACACCTTC.

In its sample, this clonotype was seen many times. This rearrangement joins TRBV7-2 to TRBJ2-1; D could derive from TRBD1 or TRBD2 (5 bases each). This CDR3 contains 14 residues. Germline CDR1 reads SGHTA; CDR2 reads FQGNSA. V lost 3 bases, J lost 9 bases, and 15 bases lay in between. The CDR3 DNA is TGTGCCAGCAGCTTCTTCAGGGAGTCAGCTGAGCAGTTCTTC. The encoded protein is CASSFFRESAEQFF.

The sample holds a few counts of this clonotype. The rearrangement uses TRBV11-2 and TRBJ1-4; TRBD1 aligns across 7 bases. Looked up from germline, CDR1 is SGHAT and CDR2 is FQNNGV. This CDR3 comprises 15 residues. The V and J ends lost 5 bases and 4 bases, in that order; junction bases with no gene match: 7. The CDR3 spells CASSVGTVVNEKLFF. The DNA for the CDR3 is TGTGCCAGCAGCGTCGGGACAGTAGTTAATGAAAAACTGTTTTTT.

Of note for this clonotype: This could be a read error, since a much larger clone is one nucleotide away. The J gene is TRBJ2-7, the V gene TRBV20-1; no definite D call. CDR1 is DFQATT, CDR2 SNEGSKA, per germline (reference sequence). V was shortened by 6 bases and J by 1 base, with 16 bases between the two germline ends. This CDR3 contains 14 residues. CDR3 protein: CSAQPVTNSYEQYF. The CDR3 nucleotides are TGCAGTGCCCAGCCGGTCACCAATTCCTACGAGCAGTACTTC.

This chain joins TRBV19 and TRBJ2-5; possible D gene TRBD2, 6 bases. CDR3 length equals 13 residues. Deletions cut 7 bases from V and 2 bases from J, with 11 bases between. CDR1 and CDR2 from the germline V gene are LNHDA and SQIVND (reference sequence). In DNA, the CDR3 is TGTGCCAGTACCGGGGGTCCTCAAGAGACCCAGTACTTC. As protein: CASTGGPQETQYF.

Ten or more counts support this clonotype. CDR3 region: CASSTSHTGTYNEQFF. The CDR3 region has the DNA TGTGCCAGCAGCACCTCTCATACGGGGACCTACAATGAGCAGTTCTTC. This chain links TRBV9 with TRBJ2-1; TRBD2 is a possible D gene (5 bases). The germline gives CDR1 SGDLS, CDR2 YYNGEE. Trimming took 4 bases from V and 2 from J, leaving 16 bases between them. This CDR3 has 16 amino acids.

Comment on this clonotype: This may arise from a read error, as a much more abundant clone is one base away. This sequence joins TRBV24-1 and TRBJ1-4, with TRBD1 identical over 7 bases. J gave up 7 bases and V 4 bases, and 8 bases lay outside the gene matches. In germline, CDR1 is KGHDR, CDR2 SFDVKD. This CDR3 has 15 amino acids. CDR3 bases: TGTGCCACCAGTGAATCCGGGACAGTTAGTGAAAAACTGTTTTTT. It yields the protein CATSESGTVSEKLFF.

This chain links TRBV10-3 with TRBJ2-2; D is unresolved. V was trimmed by 6 bases and J by 5 bases, leaving 7 bases between them. The CDR3 is made up of 12 amino acids. Germline V gives CDR1 ENHRY, CDR2 SYGVKD. The CDR3 here is CAIRDLTGELFF. CDR3 DNA: TGTGCCATCAGAGACTTGACCGGGGAGCTGTTTTTT.

Ten or more counts support this clonotype. The V call is TRBV28, the J call TRBJ2-7; D uncertain. The CDR3 is 12 residues long. V lost 5 bases, J lost 5 bases, and 10 bases lay in between. Germline values: CDR1 MDHEN, CDR2 SYDVKM. Written as DNA, the CDR3 is TGTGCCAGCAGTCCCCCGTTGGACGAGCAGTACTTC. Protein: CASSPPLDEQYF. Variable domain in full (rest from reference TRBV28 and TRBJ2-7): DVKVTQSSRYLVKRTGEKVFLECVQDMDHENMFWYRQDPGLGLRLIYFSYDVKMKEKGDIPEGYSVSREKKERFSLILESASTNQTSMYLCASSPPLDEQYFGPGTRLTVT.

V is TRBV5-1 and J is TRBJ1-5; perhaps TRBD1 as D (6 bases). Looked up from germline, CDR1 is SGHRS and CDR2 is YFSETQ. With 3 bases removed from V and 2 bases from J, the gap between germline ends came to 15 bases. The CDR3 extends over 16 amino acids. The CDR3 nucleotides are TGCGCCAGCAGCTCAGGGGATTCTGGGGGCAATCAGCCCCAGCATTTT. It codes for CASSSGDSGGNQPQHF. Full variable domain (rest looked up from reference TRBV5-1 and TRBJ1-5): KAGVTQTPRYLIKTRGQQVTLSCSPISGHRSVSWYQQTPGQGLQFLFEYFSETQRNKGNFPGRFSGRQFSNSRSEMNVSTLELGDSALYLCASSSGDSGGNQPQHFGDGTRLSIL.

The sample holds a few counts of this clonotype. The chain uses TRBV12-3 or TRBV12-4 and TRBJ2-5; the match to TRBD1 covers 8 bases. The CDR3 covers 15 residues. Losses at the gene ends were 6 bases for V and 7 bases for J; bases not matched to a gene: 13. The CDR3 loop is CASRDRASTRGTQYF. CDR3 DNA: TGTGCCAGCAGGGACAGGGCCTCCACGAGGGGGACCCAGTACTTC.

This chain connects TRBV12-3 or TRBV12-4 to TRBJ1-2; TRBD1 might be the D (6 bases). Trimming cost V 5 bases and J 4 bases, with 17 bases left between them. This CDR3 contains 15 residues. The CDR3 coding sequence is TGTGCCAGCAGTCTCGGGACAAGGGGAGGCTATGGCTACACCTTC. It encodes CASSLGTRGGYGYTF.

This clonotype appeared many times. CDR3 bases: TGCAGTGCTAGAGATCCATGGGCTAGCGAGACTAATGAGCAGTTCTTC. Its translation is CSARDPWASETNEQFF. V and J are TRBV20-1 and TRBJ2-1, with a tentative D call TRBD2 (6 bases). The V gene lost 0 bases and the J gene lost 7 bases, with 19 bases spanning the gap. CDR3 length equals 16 residues. CDR1 and CDR2 (germline): DFQATT, SNEGSKA (reference sequence).

This clonotype has only a few counts. The J gene is TRBJ1-1, the V gene TRBV13; 9 nucleotides agree with TRBD1. J was trimmed by 4 bases and V by 5 bases; bases with no gene match: 5. CDR1 and CDR2 (germline): PRHDT, FYEKMQ (reference sequence). This CDR3 is built from 14 residues. The CDR3 protein is CASSNGQGLTEAFF. The CDR3 DNA sequence: TGTGCCAGCAGCAATGGACAGGGGCTCACTGAAGCTTTCTTT.

This clonotype was counted many times. The chain recombines TRBV6-6 with TRBJ1-3; D unresolved. Trimming pared 2 bases from V and 5 bases from J, leaving 10 bases between. Germline CDR1 is MNHNY and CDR2 is SVGAGI (reference sequence). The CDR3 contains 14 residues. The DNA of the CDR3 is TGTGCCAGCAGTTACGAGGGTACACGAAACACCATATATTTT. Amino acid sequence: CASSYEGTRNTIYF.

This clonotype was found many times. This CDR3 reads CASSPSGQSNIQYF. CDR3 coding DNA: TGTGCCAGCTCACCATCGGGACAGTCAAACATTCAGTACTTC. This rearrangement joins TRBV18 to TRBJ2-4, with TRBD1 matching over 7 bases. V lost 2 bases to trimming and J lost 6 bases; unmatched junction nucleotides: 4. CDR3 length: 14 amino acids. CDR1 KGHSH and CDR2 LQKENI come from the germline V gene.